The clone carrying this T cell receptor beta chain was seen repeatedly, ten times or more. Its antigen remains unidentified. This entry belongs to a study of early T cells in non-severe SARS-CoV-2 infection. Study information: Chains were not paired, and sequencing was done on bulk RNA from unsorted whole blood. General observations from the study: Matching with VDJdb favored anti-spike CD8 responses (missing private and CD4 specificities).

The CDR3 has 13 amino acids. The junction had 6 bases not matched to a gene; V was cut back by 5 bases and J by 8 bases. Germline CDR1 and CDR2: SEHNR and FQNEAQ (reference sequence). cDNA molecules, individually, were tagged with unique molecular identifiers. TCRdb re-called the 5' RACE reads through MiXCR, storing one row per CDR3 protein. Among 45,000 to 50,000 distinct CDR3 sequences, around 5.6% were seen once, and the ten largest hold under 6%. The receptor's source is an adult who was a healthcare worker with PCR-confirmed SARS-CoV-2 infection or an uninfected control (not recorded which). Sequenced: whole blood. This chain connects TRBV7-9 to TRBJ1-2; 9 nucleotides align to TRBD1. The CDR3 here is CASSVLDRGGYTF. CDR3 bases: TGTGCCAGCAGCGTTCTGGACAGGGGCGGCTACACCTTC.